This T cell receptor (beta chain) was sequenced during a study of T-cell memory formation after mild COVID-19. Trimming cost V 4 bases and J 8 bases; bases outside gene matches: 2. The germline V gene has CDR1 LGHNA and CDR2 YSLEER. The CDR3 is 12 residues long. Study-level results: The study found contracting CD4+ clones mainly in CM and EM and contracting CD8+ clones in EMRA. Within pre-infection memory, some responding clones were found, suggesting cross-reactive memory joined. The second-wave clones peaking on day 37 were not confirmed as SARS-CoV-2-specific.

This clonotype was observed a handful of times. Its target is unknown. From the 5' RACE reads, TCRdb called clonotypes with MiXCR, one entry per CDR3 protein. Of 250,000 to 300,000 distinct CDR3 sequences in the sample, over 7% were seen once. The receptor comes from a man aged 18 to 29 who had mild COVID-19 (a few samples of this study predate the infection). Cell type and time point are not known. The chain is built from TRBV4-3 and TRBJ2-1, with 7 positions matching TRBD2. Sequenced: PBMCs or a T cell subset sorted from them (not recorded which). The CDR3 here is CASSLAGDEQFF. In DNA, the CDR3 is TGCGCCAGCAGCCTTGCGGGGGATGAGCAGTTCTTC.